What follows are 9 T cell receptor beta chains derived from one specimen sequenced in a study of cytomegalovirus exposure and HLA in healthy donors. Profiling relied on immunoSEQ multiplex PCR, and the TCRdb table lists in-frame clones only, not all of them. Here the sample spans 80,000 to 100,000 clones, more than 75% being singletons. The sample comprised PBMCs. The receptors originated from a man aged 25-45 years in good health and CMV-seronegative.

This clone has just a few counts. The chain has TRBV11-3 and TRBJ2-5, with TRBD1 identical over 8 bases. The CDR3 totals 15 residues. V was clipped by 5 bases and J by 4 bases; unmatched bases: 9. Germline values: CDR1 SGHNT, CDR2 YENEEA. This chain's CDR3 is CASSPGQGEAETQYF. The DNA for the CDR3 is TGTGCCAGCAGCCCCGGACAGGGTGAGGCAGAGACCCAGTACTTC.

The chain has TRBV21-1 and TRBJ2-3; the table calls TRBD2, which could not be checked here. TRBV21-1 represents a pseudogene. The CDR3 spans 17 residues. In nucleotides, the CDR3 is TGTGCCAGCAGCAAAGGCGCGATAGTCCCGCCTTCGGATACGCAGTATTTT. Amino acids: CASSKGAIVPPSDTQYF.

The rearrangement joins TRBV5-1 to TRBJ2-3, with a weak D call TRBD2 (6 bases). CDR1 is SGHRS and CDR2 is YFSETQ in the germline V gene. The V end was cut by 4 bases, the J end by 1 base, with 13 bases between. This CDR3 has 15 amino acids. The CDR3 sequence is CASSISGGGTDTQYF. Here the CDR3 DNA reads TGCGCCAGCAGCATTAGCGGAGGGGGCACAGATACGCAGTATTTT.

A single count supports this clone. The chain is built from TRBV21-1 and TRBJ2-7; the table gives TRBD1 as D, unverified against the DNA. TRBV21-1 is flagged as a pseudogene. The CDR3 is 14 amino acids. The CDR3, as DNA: TGTGCCAGCAGCAGATGGACAGAGCGTGTCGAGCAGTACTTC. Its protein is CASSRWTERVEQYF.

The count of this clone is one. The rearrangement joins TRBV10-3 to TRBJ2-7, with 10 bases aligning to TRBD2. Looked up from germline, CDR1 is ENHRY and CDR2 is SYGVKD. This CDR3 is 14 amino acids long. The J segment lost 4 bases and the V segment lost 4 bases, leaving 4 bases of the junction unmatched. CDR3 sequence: CAISAQREGYEQYF. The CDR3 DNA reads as TGTGCCATCAGTGCTCAGCGGGAGGGATACGAGCAGTACTTC.

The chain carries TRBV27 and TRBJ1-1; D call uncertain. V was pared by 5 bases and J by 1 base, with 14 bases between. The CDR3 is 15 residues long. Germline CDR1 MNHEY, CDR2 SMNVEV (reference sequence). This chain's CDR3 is CASSPRPGANTEAFF. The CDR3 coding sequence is TGTGCCAGCAGTCCTCGCCCGGGAGCGAACACTGAAGCTTTCTTT.

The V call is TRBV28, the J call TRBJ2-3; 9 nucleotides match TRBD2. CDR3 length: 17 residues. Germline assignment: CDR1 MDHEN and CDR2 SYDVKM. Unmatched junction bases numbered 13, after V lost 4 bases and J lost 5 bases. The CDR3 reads CASSSPRASGVGDTQYF. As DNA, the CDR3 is TGTGCCAGCAGTTCCCCTCGGGCTAGCGGGGTGGGAGATACGCAGTATTTT. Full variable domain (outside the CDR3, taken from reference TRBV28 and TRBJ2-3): DVKVTQSSRYLVKRTGEKVFLECVQDMDHENMFWYRQDPGLGLRLIYFSYDVKMKEKGDIPEGYSVSREKKERFSLILESASTNQTSMYLCASSSPRASGVGDTQYFGPGTRLTVL.

The CDR3 nucleotides read TGTGCCAGCAGACAGGGTTTCTACGAGCAGTACTTC. Translated: CASRQGFYEQYF. The gene calls are TRBV6-5 and TRBJ2-7, with a tentative D call TRBD1 (6 bases). V was cut by 6 bases and J by 3 bases, with 9 bases left in between. The CDR3 spans 12 residues. Germline CDR1 MNHEY, CDR2 SVGAGI.

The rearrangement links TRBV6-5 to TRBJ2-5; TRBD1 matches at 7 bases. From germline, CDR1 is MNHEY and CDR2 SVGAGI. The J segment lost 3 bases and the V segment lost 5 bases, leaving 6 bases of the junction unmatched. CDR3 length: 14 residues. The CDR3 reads CASSRPGQKETQYF. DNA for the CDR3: TGTGCCAGCAGTCGACCGGGACAGAAAGAGACCCAGTACTTC.